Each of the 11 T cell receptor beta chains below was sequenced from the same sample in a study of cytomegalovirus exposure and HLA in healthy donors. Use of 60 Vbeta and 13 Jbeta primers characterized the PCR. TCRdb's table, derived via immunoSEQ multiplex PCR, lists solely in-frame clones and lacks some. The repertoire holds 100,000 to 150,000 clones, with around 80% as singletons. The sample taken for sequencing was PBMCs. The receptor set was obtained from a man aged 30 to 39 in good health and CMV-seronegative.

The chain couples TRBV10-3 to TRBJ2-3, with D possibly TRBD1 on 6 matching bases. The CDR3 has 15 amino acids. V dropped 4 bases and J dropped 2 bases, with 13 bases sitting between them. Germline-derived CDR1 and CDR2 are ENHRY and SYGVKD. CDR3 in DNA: TGTGCCATCAGTGTAGGACAGACTTTCACAGATACGCAGTATTTT. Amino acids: CAISVGQTFTDTQYF.

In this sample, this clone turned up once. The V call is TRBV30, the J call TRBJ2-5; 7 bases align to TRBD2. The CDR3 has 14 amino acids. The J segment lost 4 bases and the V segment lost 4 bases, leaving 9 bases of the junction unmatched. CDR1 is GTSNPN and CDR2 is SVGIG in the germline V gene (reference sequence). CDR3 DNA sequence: TGTGCCTGGAAAGGACGGGAGGTCGGAGAGACCCAGTACTTC. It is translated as CAWKGREVGETQYF.

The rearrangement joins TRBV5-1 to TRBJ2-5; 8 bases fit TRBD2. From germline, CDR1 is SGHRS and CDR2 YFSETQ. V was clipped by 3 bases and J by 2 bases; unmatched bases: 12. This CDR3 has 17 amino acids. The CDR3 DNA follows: TGCGCCAGCAGCTCCATGCGGGGGGCGGCCCTGCAAGAGACCCAGTACTTC. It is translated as CASSSMRGAALQETQYF.

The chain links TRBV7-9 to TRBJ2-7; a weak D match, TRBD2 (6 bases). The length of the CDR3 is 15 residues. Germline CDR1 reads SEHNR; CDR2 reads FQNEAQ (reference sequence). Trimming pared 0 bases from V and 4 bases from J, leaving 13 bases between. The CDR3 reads CASSLASSLAYEQYF. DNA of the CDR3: TGTGCCAGCAGCTTAGCGTCCTCTCTAGCGTACGAGCAGTACTTC.

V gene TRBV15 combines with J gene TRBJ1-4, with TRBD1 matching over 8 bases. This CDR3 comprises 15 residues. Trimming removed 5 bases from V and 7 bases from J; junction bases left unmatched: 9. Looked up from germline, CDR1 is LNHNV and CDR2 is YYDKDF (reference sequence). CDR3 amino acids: CATSRTGQGGEKLFF. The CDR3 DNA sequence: TGTGCCACCAGCCGTACAGGACAGGGTGGTGAAAAACTGTTTTTT.

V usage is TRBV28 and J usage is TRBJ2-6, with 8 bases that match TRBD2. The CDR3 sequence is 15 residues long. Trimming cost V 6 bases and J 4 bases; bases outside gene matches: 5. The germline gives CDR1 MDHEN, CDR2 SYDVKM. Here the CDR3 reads CASRRLASGANVLTF. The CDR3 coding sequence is TGTGCCAGCAGAAGACTAGCGTCCGGGGCCAACGTCCTGACTTTC.

The CDR3 is CASSRQENTEAFF. DNA of the CDR3: TGTGCCAGCAGCCGACAGGAGAACACTGAAGCTTTCTTT. J is TRBJ1-1 and V is TRBV7-6, with D tentatively TRBD1 (6 bases). CDR1 is SGHVS and CDR2 is FNYEAQ in the germline V gene. This CDR3 has 13 residues. V lost 5 bases to trimming and J lost 1 base, with 8 bases between them.

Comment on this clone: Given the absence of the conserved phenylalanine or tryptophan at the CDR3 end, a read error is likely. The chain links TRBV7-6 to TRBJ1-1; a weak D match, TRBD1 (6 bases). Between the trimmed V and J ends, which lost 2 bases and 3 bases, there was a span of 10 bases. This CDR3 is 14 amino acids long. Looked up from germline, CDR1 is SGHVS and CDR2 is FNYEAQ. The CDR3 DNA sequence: TGTGCCAGCAGCTTATGGGGGCTGGACACTGAAGCTTTCCTT. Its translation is CASSLWGLDTEAFL.

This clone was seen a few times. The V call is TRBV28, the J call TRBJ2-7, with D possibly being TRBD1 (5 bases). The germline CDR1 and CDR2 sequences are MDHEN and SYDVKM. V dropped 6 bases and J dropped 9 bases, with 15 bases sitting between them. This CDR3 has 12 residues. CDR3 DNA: TGTGCCAGCAGCCCGGACACCTCGCGGCAGTACTTC. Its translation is CASSPDTSRQYF.

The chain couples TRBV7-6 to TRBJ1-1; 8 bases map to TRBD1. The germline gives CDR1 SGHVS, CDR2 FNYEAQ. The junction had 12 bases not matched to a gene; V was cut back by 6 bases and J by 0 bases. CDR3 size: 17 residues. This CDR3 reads CASSRYRDRSMNTEAFF. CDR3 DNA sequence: TGTGCCAGCAGTAGATACCGGGACAGGAGCATGAACACTGAAGCTTTCTTT.

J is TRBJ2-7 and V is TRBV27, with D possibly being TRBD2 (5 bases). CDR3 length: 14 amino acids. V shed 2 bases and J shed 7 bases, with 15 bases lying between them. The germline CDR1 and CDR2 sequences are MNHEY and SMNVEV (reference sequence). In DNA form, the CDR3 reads TGTGCCAGCAGTTTACAAGGTTCCCGCGGGGAGCAGTACTTC. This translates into CASSLQGSRGEQYF.